This T cell receptor beta chain was sequenced during a study of post-analysis software for immune sequencing data. Study conclusions and caveats: Compared with controls, patients showed significantly lower normalized Chao1 diversity. Elevated frequency relative to controls characterized roughly 5 TRBV segments in patients, TRBV5-6, TRBV5-1 and TRBV20-1 among them.

The authors incorporated unique molecular identifiers into the TCR beta cDNA libraries. TCRdb re-called the PCR reads through MiXCR, storing one row per CDR3 protein. This sample yields fewer than 900,000 distinct CDR3 sequences, of which more than 45% are seen a single time; 4% to 5% belongs to the top ten. This CDR3 contains 14 residues. Per the germline V gene, CDR1 is SQVTM and CDR2 is ANQGSEA. V was pared by 5 bases and J by 0 bases, with 10 bases between. To note about this clonotype: Its target is not known.

The sequence was collected from a girl between 5 and 17 years old with multiple sclerosis. Sequenced sample: blood. The rearrangement joins TRBV29-1 to TRBJ2-2; D unclear. The CDR3 reads CSVKNGSNTGELFF. CDR3 nucleotides: TGCAGCGTTAAGAACGGATCGAACACCGGGGAGCTGTTTTTT.